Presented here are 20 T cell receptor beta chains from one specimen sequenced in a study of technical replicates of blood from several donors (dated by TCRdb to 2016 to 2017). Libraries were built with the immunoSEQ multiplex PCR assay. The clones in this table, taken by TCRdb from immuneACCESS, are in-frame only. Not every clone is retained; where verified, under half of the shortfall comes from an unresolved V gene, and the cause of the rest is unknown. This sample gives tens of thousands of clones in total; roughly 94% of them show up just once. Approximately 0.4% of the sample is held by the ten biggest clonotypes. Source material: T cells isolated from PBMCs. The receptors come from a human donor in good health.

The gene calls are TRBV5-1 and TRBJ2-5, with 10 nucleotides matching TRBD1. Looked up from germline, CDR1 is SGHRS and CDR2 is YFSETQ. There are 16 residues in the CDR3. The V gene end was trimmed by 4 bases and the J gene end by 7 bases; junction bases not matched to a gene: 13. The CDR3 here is CASSPDRGLVIGTQYF. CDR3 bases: TGCGCCAGCAGCCCCGACAGGGGGCTGGTTATCGGGACCCAGTACTTC.

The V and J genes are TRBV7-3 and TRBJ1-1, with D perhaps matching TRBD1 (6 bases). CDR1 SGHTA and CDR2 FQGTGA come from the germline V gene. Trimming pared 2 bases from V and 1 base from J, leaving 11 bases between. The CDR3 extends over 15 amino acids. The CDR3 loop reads CASSLWGHQNTEAFF. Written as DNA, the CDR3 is TGTGCCAGCAGCTTATGGGGACATCAGAACACTGAAGCTTTCTTT.

CDR3 sequence reads: CASSRDRGSEQYF. In nucleotides, the CDR3 is TGTGCCTCCTCCCGGGACAGGGGGAGCGAGCAGTACTTC. This chain connects TRBV30 to TRBJ2-7; 11 bases agree with TRBD1. From germline, CDR1 is GTSNPN and CDR2 SVGIG (reference sequence). This CDR3 is 13 amino acids long. The ends lost 7 bases at V and 6 bases at J; junction bases unmatched: 8.

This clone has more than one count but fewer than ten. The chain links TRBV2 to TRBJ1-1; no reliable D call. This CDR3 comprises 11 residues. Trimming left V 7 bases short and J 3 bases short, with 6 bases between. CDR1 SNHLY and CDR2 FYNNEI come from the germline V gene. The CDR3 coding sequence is TGTGCCAGCACCCTGTACACTGAAGCTTTCTTT. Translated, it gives CASTLYTEAFF.

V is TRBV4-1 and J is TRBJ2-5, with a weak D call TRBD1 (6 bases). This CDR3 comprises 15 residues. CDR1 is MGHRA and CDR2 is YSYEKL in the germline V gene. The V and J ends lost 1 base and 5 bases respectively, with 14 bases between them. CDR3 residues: CASSQAGTNIETQYF. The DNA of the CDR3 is TGCGCCAGCAGCCAAGCCGGGACAAATATTGAGACCCAGTACTTC.

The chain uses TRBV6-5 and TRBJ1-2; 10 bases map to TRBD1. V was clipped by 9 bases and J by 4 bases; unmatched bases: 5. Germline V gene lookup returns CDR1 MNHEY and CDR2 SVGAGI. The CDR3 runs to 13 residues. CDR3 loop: CASGTGAAYGYTF. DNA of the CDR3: TGTGCCAGTGGGACAGGGGCTGCCTATGGCTACACCTTC.

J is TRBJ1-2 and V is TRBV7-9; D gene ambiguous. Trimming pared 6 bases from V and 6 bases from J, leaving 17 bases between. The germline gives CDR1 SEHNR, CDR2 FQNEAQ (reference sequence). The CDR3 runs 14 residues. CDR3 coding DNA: TGTGCCAGCAGTCACCAACCCCTTGCAGATGGCTACACCTTC. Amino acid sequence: CASSHQPLADGYTF. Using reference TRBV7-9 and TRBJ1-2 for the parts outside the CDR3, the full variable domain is DTGVSQNPRHKITKRGQNVTFRCDPISEHNRLYWYRQTLGQGPEFLTYFQNEAQLEKSRLLSDRFSAERPKGSFSTLEIQRTEQGDSAMYLCASSHQPLADGYTFGSGTRLTVV.

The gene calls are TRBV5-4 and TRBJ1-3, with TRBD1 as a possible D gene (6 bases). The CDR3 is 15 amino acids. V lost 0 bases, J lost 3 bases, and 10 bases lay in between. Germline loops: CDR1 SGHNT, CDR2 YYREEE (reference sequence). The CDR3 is CASSLGGTSGNTIYF. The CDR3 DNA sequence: TGTGCCAGCAGCTTGGGGGGGACAAGTGGAAACACCATATATTTT.

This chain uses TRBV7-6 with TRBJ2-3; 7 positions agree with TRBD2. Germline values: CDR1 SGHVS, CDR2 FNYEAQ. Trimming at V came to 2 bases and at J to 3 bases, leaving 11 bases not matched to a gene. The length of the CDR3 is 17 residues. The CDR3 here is CASSLYLGGRTTDTQYF. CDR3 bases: TGTGCCAGCAGCTTATATCTCGGCGGGAGAACAACAGATACGCAGTATTTT. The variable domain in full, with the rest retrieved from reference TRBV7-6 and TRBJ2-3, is GAGVSQSPRYKVTKRGQDVALRCDPISGHVSLYWYRQALGQGPEFLTYFNYEAQQDKSGLPNDRFSAERPEGSISTLTIQRTEQRDSAMYRCASSLYLGGRTTDTQYFGPGTRLTVL.

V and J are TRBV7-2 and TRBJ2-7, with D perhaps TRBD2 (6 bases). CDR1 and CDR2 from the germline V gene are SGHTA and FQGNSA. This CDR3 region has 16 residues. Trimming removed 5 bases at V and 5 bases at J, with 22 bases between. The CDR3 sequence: CASSILATRVFHEQYF. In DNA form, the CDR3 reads TGTGCCAGCAGCATACTGGCGACTAGGGTTTTTCACGAGCAGTACTTC.

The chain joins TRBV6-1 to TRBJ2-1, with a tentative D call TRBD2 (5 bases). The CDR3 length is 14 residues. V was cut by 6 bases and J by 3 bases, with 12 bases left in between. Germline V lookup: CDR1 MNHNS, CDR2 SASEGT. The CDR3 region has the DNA TGTGCCAGCAGGCCGCTAGCTGACTACAATGAGCAGTTCTTC. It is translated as CASRPLADYNEQFF.

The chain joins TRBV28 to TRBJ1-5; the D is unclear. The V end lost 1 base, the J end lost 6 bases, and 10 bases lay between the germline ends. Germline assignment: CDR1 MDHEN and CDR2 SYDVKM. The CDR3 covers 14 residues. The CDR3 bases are TGTGCCAGCAGTTTATTAGTTGAGTTTCAGCCCCAGCATTTT. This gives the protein CASSLLVEFQPQHF.

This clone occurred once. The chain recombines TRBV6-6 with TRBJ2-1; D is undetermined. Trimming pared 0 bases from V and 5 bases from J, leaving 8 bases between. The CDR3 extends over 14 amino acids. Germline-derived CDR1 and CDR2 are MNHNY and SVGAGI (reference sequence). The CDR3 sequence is CASSYSSGHNEQFF. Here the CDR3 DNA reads TGTGCCAGCAGTTACTCGAGTGGTCACAATGAGCAGTTCTTC.

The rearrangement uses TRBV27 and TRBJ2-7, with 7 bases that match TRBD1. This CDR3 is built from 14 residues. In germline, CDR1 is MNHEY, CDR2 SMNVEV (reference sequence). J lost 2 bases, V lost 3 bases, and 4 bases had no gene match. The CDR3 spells CASSLDRIAYEQYF. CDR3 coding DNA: TGTGCCAGCAGTTTGGACAGGATTGCCTACGAGCAGTACTTC.

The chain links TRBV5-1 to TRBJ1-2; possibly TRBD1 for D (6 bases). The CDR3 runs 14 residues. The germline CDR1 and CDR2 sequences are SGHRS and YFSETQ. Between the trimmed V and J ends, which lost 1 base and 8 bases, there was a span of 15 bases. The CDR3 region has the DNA TGCGCCAGCAGCTTGAGCCCACAGGGTGACGGCTACACCTTC. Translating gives CASSLSPQGDGYTF. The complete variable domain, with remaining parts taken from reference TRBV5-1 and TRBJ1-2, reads KAGVTQTPRYLIKTRGQQVTLSCSPISGHRSVSWYQQTPGQGLQFLFEYFSETQRNKGNFPGRFSGRQFSNSRSEMNVSTLELGDSALYLCASSLSPQGDGYTFGSGTRLTVV.

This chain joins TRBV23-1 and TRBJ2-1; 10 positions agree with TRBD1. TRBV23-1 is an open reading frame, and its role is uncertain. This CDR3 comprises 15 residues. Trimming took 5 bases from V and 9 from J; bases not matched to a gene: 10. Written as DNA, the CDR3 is TGCGCCAGCAGTGGGCCGGGACAGGGGAATCCTGAGCAGTTCTTC. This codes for CASSGPGQGNPEQFF.

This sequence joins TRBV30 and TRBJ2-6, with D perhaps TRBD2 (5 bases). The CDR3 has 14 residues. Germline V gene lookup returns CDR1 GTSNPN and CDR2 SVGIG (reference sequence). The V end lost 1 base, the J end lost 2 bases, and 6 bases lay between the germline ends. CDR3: CAWSGRTGANVLTF. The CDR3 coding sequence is TGTGCCTGGAGTGGGAGGACTGGGGCCAACGTCCTGACTTTC.

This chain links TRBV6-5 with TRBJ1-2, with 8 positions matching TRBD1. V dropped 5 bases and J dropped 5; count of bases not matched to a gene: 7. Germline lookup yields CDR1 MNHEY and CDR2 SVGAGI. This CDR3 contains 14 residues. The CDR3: CASSADRAFYGYTF. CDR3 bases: TGTGCCAGCAGTGCGGACAGGGCTTTTTATGGCTACACCTTC.

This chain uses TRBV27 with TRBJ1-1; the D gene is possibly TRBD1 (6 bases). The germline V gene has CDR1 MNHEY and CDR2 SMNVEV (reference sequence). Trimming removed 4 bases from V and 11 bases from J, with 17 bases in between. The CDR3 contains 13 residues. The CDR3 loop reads CASSWGGGLRAFF. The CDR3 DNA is TGTGCCAGCAGTTGGGGGGGCGGGCTTCGGGCTTTCTTT.

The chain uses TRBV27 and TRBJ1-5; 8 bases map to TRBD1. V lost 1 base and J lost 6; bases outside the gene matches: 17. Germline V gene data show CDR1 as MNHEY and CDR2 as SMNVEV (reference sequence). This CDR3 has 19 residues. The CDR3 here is CASSLWGGQGGYGGQPQHF. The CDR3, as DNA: TGTGCCAGCAGTTTATGGGGAGGACAGGGAGGATATGGCGGTCAGCCCCAGCATTTT.